Each of the 30 T cell receptor beta chains below was sequenced from the same sample in a study of blood T cell repertoires in COVID-19 (dated by TCRdb to about 2020). The library was obtained by the immunoSEQ multiplex PCR assay. Entries here come from immuneACCESS through TCRdb and include only in-frame sequences with V and J called. Some clones fail to appear in such tables; in the studies checked, an unresolved V gene covers under half of the shortfall, and the cause of the remainder is unknown. The sample contains 250,000 to 300,000 clones, around 84% of them found a single time. The ten most abundant clones make up around 3.9% of the sample. The sample comprised PBMCs or T cells enriched from blood (not recorded which). All receptors come from a man in his thirties or forties with acute COVID-19.

The chain uses TRBV28 and TRBJ1-1; 8 positions agree with TRBD1. V shed 5 bases and J 5 bases; nucleotides not matched to a gene: 10. The germline V gene encodes CDR1 MDHEN and CDR2 SYDVKM. The CDR3 runs to 15 residues. The CDR3 nucleotides read TGTGCCAGCAGTCGACCTGGACAGGGTTTAACTGAAGCTTTCTTT. Protein: CASSRPGQGLTEAFF.

CDR3: CASSVGQGSSGNTIYF. CDR3 DNA sequence: TGTGCCAGCAGCGTAGGCCAGGGGAGCTCTGGAAACACCATATATTTT. The V gene is TRBV9, the J gene TRBJ1-3; D is perhaps TRBD1 (6 bases). The CDR3 runs to 16 residues. Germline loops: CDR1 SGDLS, CDR2 YYNGEE. The V gene lost 0 bases and the J gene lost 0 bases, with 10 bases spanning the gap.

The chain is built from TRBV5-4 and TRBJ2-3; TRBD2 matches at 9 bases. Germline V gene data show CDR1 as SGHNT and CDR2 as YYREEE (reference sequence). The V and J ends lost 1 base and 0 bases, in that order; junction bases with no gene match: 6. The CDR3 consists of 17 residues. This chain's CDR3 is CASSLLGLAESTDTQYF. The CDR3 coding sequence is TGTGCCAGCAGCTTGTTGGGACTAGCAGAGAGCACAGATACGCAGTATTTT.

The V call is TRBV5-1, the J call TRBJ1-4, with a possible D match to TRBD1 (5 bases). The CDR3 length is 15 residues. V shed 6 bases and J shed 0 bases, with 12 bases lying between them. Germline V gene sequence: CDR1 SGHRS, CDR2 YFSETQ. The CDR3 sequence: CASKWGDATNEKLFF. Here the CDR3 DNA reads TGCGCCAGCAAGTGGGGGGATGCAACTAATGAAAAACTGTTTTTT.

The chain recombines TRBV28 with TRBJ2-3; 11 bases match TRBD1. The germline V gene has CDR1 MDHEN and CDR2 SYDVKM. CDR3 length: 19 residues. The J segment lost 1 base and the V segment lost 1 base, leaving 10 bases of the junction unmatched. Here the CDR3 reads CASSLFPPGTGGGTDTQYF. DNA of the CDR3: TGTGCCAGCAGTTTATTCCCCCCCGGGACAGGGGGGGGCACAGATACGCAGTATTTT.

CDR3 residues: CASSQDLRVGENTEAFF. CDR3 DNA: TGTGCCAGCAGCCAAGATCTTCGGGTAGGAGAAAACACTGAAGCTTTCTTT. This chain joins TRBV3-1 (or the pseudogene TRBV3-2) and TRBJ1-1; no clear D. This CDR3 is 17 amino acids long. Germline loops: CDR1 LGHDT, CDR2 YNNKEL (reference sequence). V was trimmed by 0 bases and J by 2 bases, leaving 16 bases between them.

The chain has TRBV7-7 and TRBJ2-2, with TRBD2 matching over 14 bases. With 5 bases clipped from V and 5 bases from J, the junction kept 7 bases outside the gene matches. CDR3 length: 17 residues. Germline V gene lookup returns CDR1 SSHAT and CDR2 FNYEAQ (reference sequence). The CDR3 DNA sequence: TGTGCCAGCAGCCCTGGGACTAGCGGGGGATTGACCGGGGAGCTGTTTTTT. As protein: CASSPGTSGGLTGELFF.

This clone was seen only once. The rearrangement links TRBV4-1 to TRBJ2-2, with 14 bases matching TRBD2. The CDR3 has 22 residues. Unmatched junction bases numbered 19, after V lost 2 bases and J lost 5 bases. Germline V lookup: CDR1 MGHRA, CDR2 YSYEKL. The CDR3 here is CASSQSEDRGQTSGRATGELFF. CDR3 in DNA: TGCGCCAGCAGCCAATCGGAGGACAGGGGGCAGACTAGCGGGAGGGCTACCGGGGAGCTGTTTTTT.

The V gene is TRBV19, the J gene TRBJ2-4; TRBD2 might be the D (5 bases). V gave up 3 bases and J gave up 7 bases, with 19 bases separating them. In germline, CDR1 is LNHDA, CDR2 SQIVND (reference sequence). The CDR3 has 16 residues. The chain's CDR3 is CASSITGSRRQNIQYF. CDR3 nucleotide sequence: TGTGCCAGTAGTATTACTGGGAGTCGCAGGCAGAACATTCAGTACTTC.

The chain links TRBV28 to TRBJ1-3; TRBD1 might be the D (5 bases). In germline, CDR1 is MDHEN, CDR2 SYDVKM. CDR3 length equals 14 residues. V shed 5 bases and J shed 5 bases, with 13 bases lying between them. CDR3 sequence reads: CASSLGVGRNTIYF. Written as DNA, the CDR3 is TGTGCCAGCAGTCTAGGGGTAGGGCGAAACACCATATATTTT.

This clone showed up just once. CDR3 loop: CASRLGQGSSPLHF. The CDR3, as DNA: TGTGCCAGCAGGCTCGGACAGGGTAGTTCACCCCTCCACTTT. V is TRBV27 and J is TRBJ1-6; TRBD1 agrees at 8 bases. After removal of 6 bases from V and 9 bases from J, the junction contained 7 bases not matched to a gene. Germline V CDR1 and CDR2: MNHEY, SMNVEV (reference sequence). The CDR3 runs to 14 residues.

Here the CDR3 reads CASSGQVLSNQPQHF. The CDR3 DNA follows: TGTGCCAGCAGTGGACAGGTCCTTAGCAATCAGCCCCAGCATTTT. The chain couples TRBV28 to TRBJ1-5; 7 bases are a match to TRBD1. The CDR3 is 15 amino acids. Trimming cost V 5 bases and J 0 bases; bases outside gene matches: 4. Germline assignment: CDR1 MDHEN and CDR2 SYDVKM.

The genes are TRBV5-1 and TRBJ2-5, with D maybe TRBD1 (6 bases). With 0 bases removed from V and 5 bases from J, the gap between germline ends came to 11 bases. CDR1 and CDR2 from the germline V gene are SGHRS and YFSETQ. The CDR3 length is 14 residues. CDR3 nucleotides: TGCGCCAGCAGCTTGGAGGGGGTTGGGGAGACCCAGTACTTC. The encoded protein is CASSLEGVGETQYF.

This chain links TRBV6-2 or TRBV6-3 with TRBJ1-2; TRBD1 matches at 8 bases. Germline CDR1 MNHEY, CDR2 SVGEGT. The CDR3 covers 13 residues. V was clipped by 3 bases and J by 7 bases; unmatched bases: 4. The CDR3 coding sequence is TGTGCCAGCAGTTATCAGGGGGCGAGTGGCTACACCTTC. Its translation is CASSYQGASGYTF.

In nucleotides, the CDR3 is TGTGCCAGCAGTACCACTAGGTCTGGAAACACCATATATTTT. It translates to CASSTTRSGNTIYF. The rearrangement links TRBV28 to TRBJ1-3; unclear D gene. The germline V gene has CDR1 MDHEN and CDR2 SYDVKM. This CDR3 region has 14 residues. Trimming shortened V by 5 bases and J by 1 base, and 9 bases separated the two germline ends.

The chain carries TRBV18 and TRBJ2-1; D perhaps matches TRBD2 (6 bases). Trimming pared 4 bases from V and 0 bases from J, leaving 10 bases between. CDR1 KGHSH and CDR2 LQKENI come from the germline V gene. This CDR3 is 15 amino acids long. The CDR3 coding sequence is TGTGCCAGCTCACTTTCGGGAGTCTCCTACAATGAGCAGTTCTTC. It yields the protein CASSLSGVSYNEQFF.

The CDR3 bases are TGTGCCAGCAGCTCTGGGACTAGCGGCACAGATACGCAGTATTTT. This encodes CASSSGTSGTDTQYF. The chain has TRBV7-3 and TRBJ2-3, with TRBD2 identical over 10 bases. CDR1 and CDR2 (germline): SGHTA, FQGTGA. With V trimmed by 4 bases and J by 1 base, 2 bases remained unmatched. The CDR3 has 15 amino acids.

The chain is built from TRBV5-5 and TRBJ2-1; 10 positions agree with TRBD2. The CDR3 has 15 amino acids. Germline V CDR1 and CDR2: SGHKS, YYEKEE (reference sequence). Unmatched junction bases numbered 11, after V lost 4 bases and J lost 10 bases. The CDR3 spells CASSLRNLLAGEQFF. CDR3 bases: TGTGCCAGCAGCCTCCGTAATCTACTAGCGGGAGAGCAGTTCTTC.

The genes are TRBV18 and TRBJ2-1; weak D call: TRBD2 (6 bases). Trimming took off 3 bases at V and 4 bases at J, with 13 bases between the two ends. Germline CDR1 reads KGHSH; CDR2 reads LQKENI. This CDR3 has 15 residues. The CDR3, as DNA: TGTGCCAGCTCACCCAAGGGAGGATGGTACAATGAGCAGTTCTTC. Translating gives CASSPKGGWYNEQFF.

The chain is built from TRBV27 and TRBJ1-1; no firm D call. V lost 3 bases and J lost 4, with 9 bases in between. The CDR3 runs to 13 residues. Germline V CDR1 and CDR2: MNHEY, SMNVEV (reference sequence). The CDR3 DNA reads as TGTGCCAGCAGTTTTATTGGGCTCACTGAAGCTTTCTTT. Its translation is CASSFIGLTEAFF.

The rearrangement uses TRBV5-4 and TRBJ1-4; D unresolved. This CDR3 has 13 amino acids. Germline V gene data show CDR1 as SGHNT and CDR2 as YYREEE (reference sequence). The V and J ends lost 0 bases and 4 bases respectively, with 4 bases between them. CDR3 sequence (DNA): TGTGCCAGCAGCTTGGCGGTTAATGAAAAACTGTTTTTT. Translated: CASSLAVNEKLFF.

This chain joins TRBV6-5 and TRBJ1-1; D possibly corresponds to TRBD1 (6 bases). The CDR3 extends over 13 amino acids. Trimming left V 5 bases short and J 7 bases short, with 14 bases between. CDR1 and CDR2 (germline): MNHEY, SVGAGI. CDR3 loop: CASSTGILGEAFF. CDR3 coding DNA: TGTGCCAGCAGTACAGGGATTTTGGGTGAAGCTTTCTTT.

This rearrangement joins TRBV10-2 to TRBJ1-2; D possibly corresponds to TRBD1 (5 bases). Trimming shortened V by 4 bases and J by 8 bases, and 20 bases separated the two germline ends. The CDR3 runs 15 residues. Per germline, CDR1 WSHSY and CDR2 SAAADI. CDR3 coding DNA: TGCGCCAGCAGTGCGAACAGACAAACCGGGGGAGGCTACACCTTC. Translated: CASSANRQTGGGYTF.

The rearrangement uses TRBV10-1 and TRBJ2-1; a possible D gene is TRBD2 (6 bases). The germline V and J ends were trimmed by 6 bases and 0 bases, with 18 bases remaining between them. The germline CDR1 and CDR2 sequences are WNHNN and SYGVQD (reference sequence). This CDR3 has 17 amino acids. CDR3 nucleotides: TGCGCCAGCAGCGAACAGCGGGCCGTGAGCTCCTACAATGAGCAGTTCTTC. Translating gives CASSEQRAVSSYNEQFF.

This chain links TRBV28 with TRBJ2-3, with D maybe TRBD2 (7 bases). The CDR3 loop spans 16 amino acids. The germline V and J ends were trimmed by 6 bases and 2 bases, with 18 bases remaining between them. CDR1 and CDR2 (germline): MDHEN, SYDVKM. The CDR3 protein is CASSLLGGGNTDTQYF. CDR3 DNA: TGTGCCAGCAGCCTGCTGGGAGGGGGGAACACAGATACGCAGTATTTT.

Points on this clone: Sequence at one end of the junction differs from germline and may be a read error. The gene calls are TRBV5-1 and TRBJ2-5; 10 positions agree with TRBD2. The CDR3 contains 16 residues. Germline CDR1 and CDR2: SGHRS and YFSETQ. CDR3 in amino acids: CASSLMLAGEGETQYF. CDR3 coding DNA: TGTGCCAGCAGCTTGATGCTAGCGGGAGAGGGAGAGACCCAGTACTTC.

The chain carries TRBV6-1 and TRBJ1-4, with 8 bases aligning to TRBD1. V lost 3 bases and J lost 8; bases outside the gene matches: 11. The germline V gene has CDR1 MNHNS and CDR2 SASEGT. The CDR3 runs to 16 residues. In DNA, the CDR3 is TGTGCCAGCAGTGAGCCTCCGGGGCAGGGGGCCGAAAAACTGTTTTTT. This sequence encodes CASSEPPGQGAEKLFF.

The chain is built from TRBV4-2 and TRBJ2-3; 7 bases align to TRBD2. J was trimmed by 6 bases and V by 2 bases; bases with no gene match: 2. Germline V gives CDR1 LGHNA, CDR2 YNFKEQ. The CDR3 covers 13 residues. CDR3 in amino acids: CASSQISGDTQYF. CDR3 in DNA: TGTGCCAGCAGCCAAATTAGCGGGGATACGCAGTATTTT.

Concerning this clone itself: Mismatch with germline at one junction end may stem from a read error. The chain uses TRBV5-1 and TRBJ2-3, with D perhaps matching TRBD1 (5 bases). This CDR3 has 13 amino acids. Germline-derived CDR1 and CDR2 are SGHRS and YFSETQ. The chain's CDR3 is CASSLNGHHTQYF. In nucleotides, the CDR3 is TGTGCCAGCAGCTTAAACGGACATCATACGCAGTATTTT.

This clone was counted only a few times. This chain links TRBV27 with TRBJ1-5; D gene ambiguous. Looked up from germline, CDR1 is MNHEY and CDR2 is SMNVEV (reference sequence). The CDR3 runs 16 residues. V lost 2 bases and J lost 4, with 15 bases in between. CDR3 nucleotide sequence: TGTGCCAGCAGTTTAGGACCTGGGAGCGGAAATCAGCCCCAGCATTTT. The encoded protein is CASSLGPGSGNQPQHF.